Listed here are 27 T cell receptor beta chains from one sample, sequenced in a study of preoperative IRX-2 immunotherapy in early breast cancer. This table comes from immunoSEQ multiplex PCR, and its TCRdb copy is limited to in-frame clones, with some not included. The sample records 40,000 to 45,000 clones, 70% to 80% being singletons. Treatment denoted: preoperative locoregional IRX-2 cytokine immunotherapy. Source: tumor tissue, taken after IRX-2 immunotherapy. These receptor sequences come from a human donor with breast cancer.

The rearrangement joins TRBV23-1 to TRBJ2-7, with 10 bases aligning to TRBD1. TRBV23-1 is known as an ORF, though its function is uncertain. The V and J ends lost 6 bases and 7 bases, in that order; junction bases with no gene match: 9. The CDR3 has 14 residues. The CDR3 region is CASSPDQGQGEQYF. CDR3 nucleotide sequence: TGCGCCAGCAGCCCCGACCAGGGACAGGGGGAGCAGTACTTC.

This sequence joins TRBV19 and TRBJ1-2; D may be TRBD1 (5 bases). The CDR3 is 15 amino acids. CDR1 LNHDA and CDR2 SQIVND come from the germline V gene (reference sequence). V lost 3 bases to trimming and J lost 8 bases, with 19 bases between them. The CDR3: CASSITGGPTGGYTF. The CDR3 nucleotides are TGTGCCAGTAGTATTACGGGGGGACCAACGGGCGGCTACACCTTC.

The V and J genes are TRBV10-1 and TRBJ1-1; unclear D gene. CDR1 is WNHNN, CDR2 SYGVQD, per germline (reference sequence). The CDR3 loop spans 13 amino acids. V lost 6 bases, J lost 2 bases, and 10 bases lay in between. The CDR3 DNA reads TGCGCCAGCAGGGCAAAGGATAACACTGAAGCTTTCTTT. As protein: CASRAKDNTEAFF.

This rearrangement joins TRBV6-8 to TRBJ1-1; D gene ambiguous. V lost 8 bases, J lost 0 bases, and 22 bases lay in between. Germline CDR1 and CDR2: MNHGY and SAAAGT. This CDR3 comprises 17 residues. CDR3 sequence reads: CASRTPSGRLMNTEAFF. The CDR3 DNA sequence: TGTGCCAGCCGGACCCCCTCCGGCAGACTCATGAACACTGAAGCTTTCTTT.

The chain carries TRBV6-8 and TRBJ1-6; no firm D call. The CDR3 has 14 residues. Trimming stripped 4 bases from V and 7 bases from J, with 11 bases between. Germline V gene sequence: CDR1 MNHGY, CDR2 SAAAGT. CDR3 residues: CASSSSLGNSPLHF. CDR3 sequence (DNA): TGTGCCAGCAGTTCCAGTCTGGGGAATTCACCCCTCCACTTT.

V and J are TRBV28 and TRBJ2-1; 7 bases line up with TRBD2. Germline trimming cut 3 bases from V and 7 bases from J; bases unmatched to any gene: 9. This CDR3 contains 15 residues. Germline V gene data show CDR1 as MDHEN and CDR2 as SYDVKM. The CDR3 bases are TGTGCCAGCAGTTTTGGGAGCGGGGCAGGGAATGAGCAGTTCTTC. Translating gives CASSFGSGAGNEQFF.

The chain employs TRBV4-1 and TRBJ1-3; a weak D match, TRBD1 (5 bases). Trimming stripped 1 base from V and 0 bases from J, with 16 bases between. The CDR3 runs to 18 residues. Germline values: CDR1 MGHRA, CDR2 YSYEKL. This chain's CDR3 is CASSQGWGLTSSGNTIYF. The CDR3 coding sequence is TGCGCCAGCAGCCAAGGTTGGGGACTCACATCCTCTGGAAACACCATATATTTT.

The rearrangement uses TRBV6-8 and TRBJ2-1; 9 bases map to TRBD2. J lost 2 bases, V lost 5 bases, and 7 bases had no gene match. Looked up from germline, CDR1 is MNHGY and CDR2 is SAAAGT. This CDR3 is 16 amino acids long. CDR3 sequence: CASSVYSGSTYNEQFF. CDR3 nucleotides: TGTGCCAGCAGTGTATATAGCGGGAGCACCTACAATGAGCAGTTCTTC.

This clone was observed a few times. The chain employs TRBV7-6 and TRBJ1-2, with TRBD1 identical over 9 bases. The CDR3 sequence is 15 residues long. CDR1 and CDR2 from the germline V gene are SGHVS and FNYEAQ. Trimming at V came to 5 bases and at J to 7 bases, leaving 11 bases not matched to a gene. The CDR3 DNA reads TGTGCCAGCAGCGCGGACAGGGGCGAGAGGTTTGGCTACACCTTC. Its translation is CASSADRGERFGYTF.

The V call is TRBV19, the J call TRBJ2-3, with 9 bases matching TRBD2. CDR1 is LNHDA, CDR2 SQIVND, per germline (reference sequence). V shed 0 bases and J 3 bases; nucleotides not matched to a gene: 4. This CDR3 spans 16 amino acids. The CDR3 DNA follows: TGTGCCAGTAGTATAGACGGCGGGAGGGGGACAGATACGCAGTATTTT. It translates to CASSIDGGRGTDTQYF.

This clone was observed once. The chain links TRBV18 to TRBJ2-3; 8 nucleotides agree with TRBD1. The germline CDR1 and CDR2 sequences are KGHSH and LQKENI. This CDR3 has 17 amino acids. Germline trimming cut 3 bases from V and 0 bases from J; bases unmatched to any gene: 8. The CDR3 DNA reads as TGTGCCAGCTCACCTGGAGACAGGGGCTTTAGCACAGATACGCAGTATTTT. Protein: CASSPGDRGFSTDTQYF. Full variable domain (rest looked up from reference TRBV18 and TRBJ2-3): NAGVMQNPRHLVRRRGQEARLRCSPMKGHSHVYWYRQLPEEGLKFMVYLQKENIIDESGMPKERFSAEFPKEGPSILRIQQVVRGDSAAYFCASSPGDRGFSTDTQYFGPGTRLTVL.

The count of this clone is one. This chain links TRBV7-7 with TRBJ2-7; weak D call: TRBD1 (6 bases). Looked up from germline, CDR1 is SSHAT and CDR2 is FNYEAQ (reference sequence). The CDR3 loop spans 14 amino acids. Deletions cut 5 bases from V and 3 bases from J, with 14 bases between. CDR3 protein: CASSAQGLSYEQYF. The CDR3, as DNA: TGTGCCAGCAGCGCCCAGGGGTTAAGCTACGAGCAGTACTTC.

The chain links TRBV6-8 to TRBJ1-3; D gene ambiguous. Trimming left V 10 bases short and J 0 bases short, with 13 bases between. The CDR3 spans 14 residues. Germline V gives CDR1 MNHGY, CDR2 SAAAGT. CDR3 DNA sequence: TGTGCCACCCAGCGGGCCTACTCTGGAAACACCATATATTTT. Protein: CATQRAYSGNTIYF.

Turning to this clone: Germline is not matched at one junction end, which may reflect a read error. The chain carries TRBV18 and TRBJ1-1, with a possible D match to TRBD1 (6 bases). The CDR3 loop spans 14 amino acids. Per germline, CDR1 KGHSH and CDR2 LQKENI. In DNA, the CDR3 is TGTGCTAGCTCATACAGGGAAGGAAACACTGAAGCTTTCTTT. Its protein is CASSYREGNTEAFF.

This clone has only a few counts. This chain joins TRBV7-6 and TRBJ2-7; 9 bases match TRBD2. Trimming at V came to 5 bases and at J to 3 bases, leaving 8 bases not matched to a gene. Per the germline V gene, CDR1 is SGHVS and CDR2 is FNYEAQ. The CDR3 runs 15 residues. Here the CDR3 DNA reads TGTGCCAGCAGCATACTCCCGACTAGCGGCTACGAGCAGTACTTC. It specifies CASSILPTSGYEQYF. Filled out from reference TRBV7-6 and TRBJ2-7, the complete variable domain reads GAGVSQSPRYKVTKRGQDVALRCDPISGHVSLYWYRQALGQGPEFLTYFNYEAQQDKSGLPNDRFSAERPEGSISTLTIQRTEQRDSAMYRCASSILPTSGYEQYFGPGTRLTVT.

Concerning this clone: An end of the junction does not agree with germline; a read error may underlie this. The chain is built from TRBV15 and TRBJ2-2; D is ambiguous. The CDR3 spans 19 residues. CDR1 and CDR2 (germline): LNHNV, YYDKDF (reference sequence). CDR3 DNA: TGTGCCACCAGCGGAGAGAGGCCCTTCTATGGTCTCAATACCGGGGAGCTGTTTTTT. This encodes CATSGERPFYGLNTGELFF.

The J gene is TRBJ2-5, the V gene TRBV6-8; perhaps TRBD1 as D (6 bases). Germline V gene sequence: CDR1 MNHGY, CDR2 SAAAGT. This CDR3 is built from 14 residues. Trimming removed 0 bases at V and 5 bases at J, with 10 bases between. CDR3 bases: TGTGCCAGCAGTTACTCCATGGGGGCCGAGACCCAGTACTTC. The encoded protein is CASSYSMGAETQYF.

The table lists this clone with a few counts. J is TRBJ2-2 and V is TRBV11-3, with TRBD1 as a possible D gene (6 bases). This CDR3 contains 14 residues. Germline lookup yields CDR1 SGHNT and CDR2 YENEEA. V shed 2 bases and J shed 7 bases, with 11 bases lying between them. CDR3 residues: CASSLRTDNGELFF. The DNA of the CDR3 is TGTGCCAGCAGCTTACGGACAGACAACGGGGAGCTGTTTTTT. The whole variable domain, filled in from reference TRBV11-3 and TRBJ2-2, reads EAGVVQSPRYKIIEKKQPVAFWCNPISGHNTLYWYLQNLGQGPELLIRYENEEAVDDSQLPKDRFSAERLKGVDSTLKIQPAELGDSAVYLCASSLRTDNGELFFGEGSRLTVL.

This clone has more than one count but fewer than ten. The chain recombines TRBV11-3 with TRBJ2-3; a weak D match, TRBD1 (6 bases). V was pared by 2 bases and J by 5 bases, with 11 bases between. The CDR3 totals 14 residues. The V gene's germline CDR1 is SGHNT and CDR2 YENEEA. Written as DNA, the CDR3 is TGTGCCAGCAGCTTACGAGGGGGTGAAGATACGCAGTATTTT. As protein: CASSLRGGEDTQYF.

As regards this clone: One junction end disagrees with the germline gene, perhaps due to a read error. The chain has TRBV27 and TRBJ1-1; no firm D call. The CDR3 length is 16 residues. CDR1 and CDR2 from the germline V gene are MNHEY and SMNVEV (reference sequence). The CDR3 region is CATSKSRALANTEAFF. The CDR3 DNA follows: TGTGCCACCAGTAAGAGCCGAGCCCTCGCTAACACTGAAGCTTTCTTT.

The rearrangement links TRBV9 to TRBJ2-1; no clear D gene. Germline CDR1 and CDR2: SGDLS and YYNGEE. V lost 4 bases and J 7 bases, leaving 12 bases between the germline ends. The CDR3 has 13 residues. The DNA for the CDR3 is TGTGCCAGCAGCTTTTGGGTGGGGAATGAGCAGTTCTTC. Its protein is CASSFWVGNEQFF.

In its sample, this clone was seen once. CDR3 coding DNA: TGTGCCGGGGGACGGGACCACTACGAGCAGTACTTC. It yields the protein CAGGRDHYEQYF. The V and J genes are TRBV9 and TRBJ2-7; either TRBD1 or TRBD2 may fit D (5 bases each). This CDR3 has 12 amino acids. V was shortened by 10 bases and J by 3 bases, with 14 bases between the two germline ends. The germline gives CDR1 SGDLS, CDR2 YYNGEE. Variable domain in full (rest from reference TRBV9 and TRBJ2-7): DSGVTQTPKHLITATGQRVTLRCSPRSGDLSVYWYQQSLDQGLQFLIQYYNGEERAKGNILERFSAQQFPDLHSELNLSSLELGDSALYFCAGGRDHYEQYFGPGTRLTVT.

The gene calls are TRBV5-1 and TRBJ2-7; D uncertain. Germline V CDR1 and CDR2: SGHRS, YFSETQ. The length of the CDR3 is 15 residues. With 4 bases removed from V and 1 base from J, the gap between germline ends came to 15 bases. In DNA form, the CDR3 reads TGCGCCAGCAGCACCGGGCCGTATGCTTCCTACGAGCAGTACTTC. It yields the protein CASSTGPYASYEQYF. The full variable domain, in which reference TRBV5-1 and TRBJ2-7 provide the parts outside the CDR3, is KAGVTQTPRYLIKTRGQQVTLSCSPISGHRSVSWYQQTPGQGLQFLFEYFSETQRNKGNFPGRFSGRQFSNSRSEMNVSTLELGDSALYLCASSTGPYASYEQYFGPGTRLTVT.

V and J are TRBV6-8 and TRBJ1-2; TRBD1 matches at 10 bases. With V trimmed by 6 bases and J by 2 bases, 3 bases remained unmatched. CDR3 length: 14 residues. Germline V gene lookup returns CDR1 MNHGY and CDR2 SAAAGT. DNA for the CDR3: TGTGCCAGCAGGGGGACAGGGGCGAACTATGGCTACACCTTC. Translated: CASRGTGANYGYTF.

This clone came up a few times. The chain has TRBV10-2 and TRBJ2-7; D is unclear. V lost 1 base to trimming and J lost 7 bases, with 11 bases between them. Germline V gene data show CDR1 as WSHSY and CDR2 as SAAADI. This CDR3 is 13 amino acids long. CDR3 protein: CASSEYASREQYF. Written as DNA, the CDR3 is TGCGCCAGCAGTGAGTACGCTTCCCGGGAGCAGTACTTC.

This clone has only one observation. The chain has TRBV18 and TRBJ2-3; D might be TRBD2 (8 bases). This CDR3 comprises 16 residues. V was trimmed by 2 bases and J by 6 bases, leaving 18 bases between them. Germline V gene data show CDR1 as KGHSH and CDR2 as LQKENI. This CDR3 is CASSPRDSSSGDTQYF. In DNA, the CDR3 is TGTGCCAGCTCACCAAGGGACAGCTCTAGCGGGGATACGCAGTATTTT. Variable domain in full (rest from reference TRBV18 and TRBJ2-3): NAGVMQNPRHLVRRRGQEARLRCSPMKGHSHVYWYRQLPEEGLKFMVYLQKENIIDESGMPKERFSAEFPKEGPSILRIQQVVRGDSAAYFCASSPRDSSSGDTQYFGPGTRLTVL.

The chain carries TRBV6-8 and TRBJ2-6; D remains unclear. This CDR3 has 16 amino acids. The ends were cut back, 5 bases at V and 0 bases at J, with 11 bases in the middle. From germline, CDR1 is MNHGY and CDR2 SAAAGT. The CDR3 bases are TGTGCCAGCAGTCCCTCGCCGAACTCTGGGGCCAACGTCCTGACTTTC. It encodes CASSPSPNSGANVLTF.